This TCR beta chain was recorded in a study of T cells in Graves' hyperthyroidism and ophthalmopathy. Subjects with ophthalmopathy showed a Clinical Activity Score no lower than 3, a NOSPECS grade no lower than 4, and a duration shorter than 3 months. Patients were excluded because of uncontrolled infection, other autoimmune disease, pregnancy or lactation. Thyroid ultrasound, orbital computed tomography, clinical symptoms, and serum thyroxine and TRAb underpinned diagnoses. CDR3 length: 16 residues. Looked up from germline, CDR1 is SGHRS and CDR2 is YFSETQ. Trimming removed 4 bases from V and 4 bases from J; junction bases left unmatched: 13. Amplified regions were TCR beta CDR3 sequences from RNA transcripts. An initial round of RT-PCR targeting the TCR CDR3 relied on the HTBI primer set. MiXCR, applied by TCRdb to the multiplex PCR reads, yields one record per CDR3 protein. The sample has about 250,000 distinct CDR3 sequences, approximately 25% seen once.

The chain employs TRBV5-1 and TRBJ1-2, with 7 bases fitting TRBD1. The receptor comes from a woman in her 40s with Graves' ophthalmopathy. Sequencing was done on a sample of blood. The CDR3 loop reads CASSRRQGDMSYGYTF. For the CDR3, the DNA is TGCGCCAGCAGCCGCAGACAGGGCGATATGAGCTATGGCTACACCTTC. Complete variable domain (other parts from reference TRBV5-1 and TRBJ1-2): KAGVTQTPRYLIKTRGQQVTLSCSPISGHRSVSWYQQTPGQGLQFLFEYFSETQRNKGNFPGRFSGRQFSNSRSEMNVSTLELGDSALYLCASSRRQGDMSYGYTFGSGTRLTVV.